This is a list of T cell receptor beta chains from one sample in a study of cytomegalovirus exposure and HLA in healthy donors. Clones were sequenced by immunoSEQ multiplex PCR, and TCRdb holds only the in-frame ones, with some missing. The data contain more than 200,000 clones, less than 80% of them singletons. Sequenced sample: PBMCs. These TCRs come from a girl aged 2 to 10 in good health and CMV-seronegative. The conserved cysteine and the conserved F or W are not part of the CDR3 here.

v_call	j_call	cdr3_length	cdr3_aa
TRBV9	TRBJ1-2	14	ASSLEGRATGHGYT
TRBV2	TRBJ2-5	12	ASSVSREGETQY
TRBV29-1	TRBJ2-1	11	SGMTRSGNEQF
TRBV11-1	TRBJ1-1	12	ASSFNGLNTEAF
TRBV7-2	TRBJ2-2	13	ASSTLAGVAGELF
TRBV12-5	TRBJ1-1	15	ASGLSLGYGANTEAF
TRBV20-1	TRBJ1-2	8	SADSYGYT
TRBV5-1	TRBJ1-2	11	ASSLEGRYGYT
TRBV9	TRBJ1-4	13	ASSVASTLNEKLF
TRBV19	TRBJ2-7	12	ASSILAGPYEQY
TRBV19	TRBJ1-1	12	ASSVTGDNTEAF
TRBV9	TRBJ2-1	13	ASSPGGSSYNEQF
TRBV29-1	TRBJ1-1	10	SVMDPSGEAF
TRBV7-6	TRBJ2-1	19	ASSLGSSGRFSVVPYNEQF
TRBV5-4	TRBJ1-1	14	ASSSFSTVMNTEAF
TRBV6-1	TRBJ1-1	11	AIRRPANTEAF
TRBV13	TRBJ1-1	15	ASSLVGAQGLNTEAF
TRBV6-5	TRBJ2-7	13	ASSSAGTDSYEQY
TRBV28	TRBJ1-1	11	ASSDPGDTEAF
TRBV5-1	TRBJ2-5	16	ASSLVPYNRGSGETQY
TRBV11-2	TRBJ2-7	10	ASTWEYHEQY
TRBV7-9	TRBJ2-2	14	ASSSPDRGLTGELF
TRBV19	TRBJ1-1	10	ASSRGFIEAF
TRBV5-1	TRBJ2-7	13	ASSLEVAGGGEQY